This T cell receptor (beta chain) was observed in a study of T cells after posttransplantation cyclophosphamide. Germline lookup yields CDR1 SGHDN and CDR2 FVKESK. The CDR3 length is 18 residues. V was pared by 1 base and J by 1 base, with 17 bases between. Generated by immunoSEQ multiplex PCR, the TCRdb table keeps only in-frame clones and is missing some. In total the sample includes tens of thousands of clones, none of them seen once. On the day of bone marrow donation, the related graft donor provided peripheral blood. Study outcomes and limitations: After PTCy, TRB diversity resembled that of CNI/methotrexate controls. Blood and skin or GI T cell repertoires showed limited TRB overlap. Later post-transplant blood repertoires were often dominated by donor CD8+ memory clones.

The sample holds many counts of this clone. Its target is unknown. Source material: PBMCs. The chain joins TRBV14 to TRBJ2-1, with D maybe TRBD2 (6 bases). This sequence was found in a man in his forties in good health, CMV-negative, and a related stem cell transplant donor. In nucleotides, the CDR3 is TGTGCCAGCAGCCAAGTGAATTCTAGACTAGGGTCCTACAATGAGCAGTTCTTC. Translating it yields CASSQVNSRLGSYNEQFF.